These T cell receptor beta chains were read from a single sample in a study of Ad26.COV2.S vaccination and SARS-CoV-2 variants. Here immunoSEQ multiplex PCR was the method, and the copy in TCRdb shows in-frame clones only, minus some. The table has 400,000 or so clones, more than 85% seen once; the top ten hold around 3.4%. The input for sequencing was peripheral blood, taken in a trial of Ad26.COV2.S vaccine versus placebo. The receptors come from a person aged 18-65 years who received the Ad26.COV2.S COVID-19 vaccine or a placebo. CDR3s include the opening cysteine and the closing phenylalanine or tryptophan. A D gene is named only where the DNA matches it firmly. Rows may omit the clone size; those that give it use once, few, many or a size class.

cdr3_nt cdr3_aa d_call v_call clone_size j_call
TGTGCCAGCAGCCCCGGACAGTTGGATTATGGCTACACCTTC CASSPGQLDYGYTF . TRBV6-5 . TRBJ1-2
TGTGCCAGCCTGAGGCAAGATGGAAACACCATATATTTT CASLRQDGNTIYF . TRBV12-3/TRBV12-4 few TRBJ1-3
TGTGCCAGCAGCAAAGAAGAAGGGGGTACTGAAGCTTTCTTT CASSKEEGGTEAFF . TRBV21-1 . TRBJ1-1
TGTGCCAGCAGTCCAGGGGATAGTGAAAAACTGTTTTTT CASSPGDSEKLFF . TRBV6-6 . TRBJ1-4
TGTGCCAGCTCACCCCGGCTTCCACCGAACACCGGGGAGCTGTTTTTT CASSPRLPPNTGELFF . TRBV18 . TRBJ2-2
TGTGCCATCAGTTGGACTAGCGGGTTCGGGGAGCTGTTTTTT CAISWTSGFGELFF TRBD2 TRBV10-3 . TRBJ2-2
TGTGCCAGCAGCACCAGACAGGGTTCCACCACAGATACGCAGTATTTT CASSTRQGSTTDTQYF TRBD1 TRBV5-4 . TRBJ2-3
TGTGCCAGCAGCTTTGGACAGGAGGAGGAGACCCAGTACTTC CASSFGQEEETQYF TRBD1 TRBV5-6 . TRBJ2-5
TGTGCCAGCAGTTCACGACAGGGGTGGAATTCACCCCTCCACTTT CASSSRQGWNSPLHF TRBD1 TRBV27 few TRBJ1-6
TGTGCCACCGGGACAGGGCTTAGCTCCTATAATTCACCCCTCCACTTT CATGTGLSSYNSPLHF TRBD1 TRBV15 . TRBJ1-6
TGTGCCAGCAGACTCACCCTGGGACTAGCGGGGCACGAGCAGTACTTC CASRLTLGLAGHEQYF TRBD2 TRBV11-2 . TRBJ2-7
TGTGCCAGCAGCACCTCTAGCCTCACCGGGGAGCTGTTTTTT CASSTSSLTGELFF . TRBV7-9 . TRBJ2-2
TGTGCCAGCAGTCCTACCCCGGGACAGGGAGTTTATGGCTACACCTTC CASSPTPGQGVYGYTF TRBD1 TRBV6-4 many TRBJ1-2
TGCGCCAGCAGCCAAGAATTGCAGGGGCTAAATGAGCAGTTCTTC CASSQELQGLNEQFF . TRBV4-1 . TRBJ2-1
TGCGCCAGCAACGAGGGTGACAATCAGCCCCAGCATTTT CASNEGDNQPQHF . TRBV10-2 . TRBJ1-5
TGCGCCATCGAGGGTACCGCAAAAGGCGAGCAGTACTTC CAIEGTAKGEQYF . TRBV10-2 . TRBJ2-7
TGTGCCAGCAGCGTAGGACAGATTAATGAAAAACTGTTTTTT CASSVGQINEKLFF . TRBV9 . TRBJ1-4
TGTGCCAGCAGCCCCGGGACTGCTTATAAAACAGATACGCAGTATTTT CASSPGTAYKTDTQYF . TRBV5-6 . TRBJ2-3
TGTGCCAGCAGCCCCCCCCAGTTCGGACCGAACACCGGGGAGCTGTTTTTT CASSPPQFGPNTGELFF . TRBV7-9 . TRBJ2-2
TGTGCCAGTTGGCGGGGGCAGGGGTCACCCCTCCACTTT CASWRGQGSPLHF . TRBV6-5 . TRBJ1-6
TGTGCCAGCAGGAGGGACGGATACTCCTACGAGCAGTACTTC CASRRDGYSYEQYF . TRBV2 . TRBJ2-7
TGTGCCAGCAGCTTAGGAGTAATTAAGACCGGGGAGCTGTTTTTT CASSLGVIKTGELFF . TRBV7-9 . TRBJ2-2
TGTGCCAGCTCACCACCGATCGAACCACATGGCTACACCTTC CASSPPIEPHGYTF . TRBV18 few TRBJ1-2
TGTGCCAGCAGCCAAGATCTACAGCGGGGCAAAAACATTCAGTACTTC CASSQDLQRGKNIQYF TRBD2 TRBV4-2 . TRBJ2-4
TGTGCCAGCAGCTTAGTGCAGGGACATTCCTATGGCTACACCTTC CASSLVQGHSYGYTF . TRBV7-9 . TRBJ1-2
TGTGCCAGCATCGAGGAAGGGCGGATGAACACTGAAGCTTTCTTT CASIEEGRMNTEAFF . TRBV2 once TRBJ1-1
TGTGCCAGCAGTCGGACAATTCCAAATTCACCCCTCCACTTT CASSRTIPNSPLHF . TRBV6-2/TRBV6-3 . TRBJ1-6
TGTGCCACCAGCAGAGAATTTGGGCGGAACACCGGGGAGCTGTTTTTT CATSREFGRNTGELFF . TRBV15 . TRBJ2-2